Presented here are 26 T cell receptor beta chains from one specimen sequenced in a study of neurological immune-mediated disorders. Each CDR3 protein gets one entry after TCRdb re-called the 5' RACE reads with MiXCR. Among under 60,000 distinct CDR3 sequences, 20% to 30% were seen once, and the ten largest hold approximately 23%. The sequencing input was PBMCs. These receptors originate from a woman aged 70-85 years in good health.

The gene calls are TRBV5-1 and TRBJ2-5, with a possible D match to TRBD2 (6 bases). The CDR3 is made up of 16 amino acids. V was clipped by 1 base and J by 2 bases, with 15 bases between them. CDR1 and CDR2 from the germline V gene are SGHRS and YFSETQ. The DNA of the CDR3 is TGCGCCAGCAGCTTGTATGTCGGGGGAGCTCAAGAGACCCAGTACTTC. Protein: CASSLYVGGAQETQYF.

This clonotype has ten or more counts. The gene calls are TRBV7-9 and TRBJ2-2; possibly TRBD2 for D (5 bases). The germline V gene has CDR1 SEHNR and CDR2 FQNEAQ (reference sequence). CDR3 length: 11 residues. V was shortened by 5 bases and J by 7 bases, with 5 bases between the two germline ends. The CDR3 DNA follows: TGTGCCAGCAGCCGGGGCGGGGAGCTGTTTTTT. Its translation: CASSRGGELFF.

This clonotype was counted at least ten times. The V and J genes are TRBV15 and TRBJ1-5; 11 bases line up with TRBD1. The CDR3 spans 16 residues. V lost 6 bases and J lost 6; bases outside the gene matches: 10. Germline CDR1 is LNHNV and CDR2 is YYDKDF (reference sequence). The chain's CDR3 is CATRHRDRGKVQPQHF. Here the CDR3 DNA reads TGTGCCACCAGGCACCGGGACAGGGGGAAGGTTCAGCCCCAGCATTTT. Filled out from reference TRBV15 and TRBJ1-5, the complete variable domain reads DAMVIQNPRYQVTQFGKPVTLSCSQTLNHNVMYWYQQKSSQAPKLLFHYYDKDFNNEADTPDNFQSRRPNTSFCFLDIRSPGLGDTAMYLCATRHRDRGKVQPQHFGDGTRLSIL.

This clonotype showed up just once. The chain joins TRBV7-2 to TRBJ2-5; 8 bases align to TRBD2. The CDR3 is made up of 15 amino acids. The trim removed 5 bases at V and 5 bases at J, leaving 10 bases unmatched. Germline-derived CDR1 and CDR2 are SGHTA and FQGNSA. The CDR3 sequence is CASSLSRTSRETQYF. The DNA of the CDR3 is TGTGCCAGCAGCCTCTCCCGGACTAGCCGGGAGACCCAGTACTTC.

On this clonotype itself: One end of the junction is discordant with germline, which a read error may explain. This chain joins TRBV20-1 and TRBJ1-2, with unresolved D. Germline V lookup: CDR1 DFQATT, CDR2 SNEGSKA (reference sequence). The CDR3 spans 15 residues. CDR3 residues: CSARDRGRQRDGHTF. The DNA of the CDR3 is TGCAGTGCTAGAGACCGAGGTAGGCAGCGGGATGGCCACACCTTC.

This clonotype was counted ten times or more. V and J are TRBV5-1 and TRBJ2-7, with D possibly matching TRBD1 (5 bases). The CDR3 length is 16 residues. In germline, CDR1 is SGHRS, CDR2 YFSETQ. The germline V and J ends were trimmed by 0 bases and 2 bases, with 15 bases remaining between them. CDR3 in DNA: TGCGCCAGCAGCTTGGGGAATAGGGGAAGCGCCTACGAGCAGTACTTC. This gives the protein CASSLGNRGSAYEQYF.

Only a few counts were recorded for this clonotype. Since a much larger clone is just one base distant, this may be a read error. The V and J genes are TRBV2 and TRBJ2-1; tentative D call: TRBD1 (5 bases). Per the germline V gene, CDR1 is SNHLY and CDR2 is FYNNEI. The length of the CDR3 is 13 residues. CDR3 DNA sequence: TGTGCCAGCAGTGGCAGGGTAGACAATGGGCAGTTCTTC. It is translated as CASSGRVDNGQFF. Together with reference TRBV2 and TRBJ2-1, the CDR3 gives the full variable domain: EPEVTQTPSHQVTQMGQEVILRCVPISNHLYFYWYRQILGQKVEFLVSFYNNEISEKSEIFDDQFSVERPDGSNFTLKIRSTKLEDSAMYFCASSGRVDNGQFFGPGTRLTVL.

This clonotype was counted many times. The rearrangement uses TRBV7-2 and TRBJ1-5, with D tentatively TRBD1 (5 bases). In germline, CDR1 is SGHTA, CDR2 FQGNSA. The CDR3 runs to 16 residues. V was clipped by 1 base and J by 1 base, with 11 bases between them. The CDR3 DNA follows: TGTGCCAGCAGCTTAGTGGGGGGAGGAAGCAATCAGCCCCAGCATTTT. It is translated as CASSLVGGGSNQPQHF.

The rearrangement uses TRBV5-1 and TRBJ2-3; D is unclear. Trimming cost V 5 bases and J 2 bases, with 15 bases left between them. The CDR3 consists of 15 residues. Germline V gene lookup returns CDR1 SGHRS and CDR2 YFSETQ. CDR3 sequence reads: CASRTSTYDTDTQYF. In DNA, the CDR3 is TGCGCCAGCAGAACCAGCACCTACGACACAGATACGCAGTATTTT.

V and J are TRBV3-1 and TRBJ2-1, with 10 positions matching TRBD1. CDR3 size: 15 residues. Germline-derived CDR1 and CDR2 are LGHDT and YNNKEL (reference sequence). After removal of 4 bases from V and 5 bases from J, the junction contained 5 bases not matched to a gene. The CDR3 sequence: CASSPGQGVHNEQFF. The CDR3 coding sequence is TGTGCCAGCAGCCCTGGACAGGGGGTACACAATGAGCAGTTCTTC.

This clonotype was seen repeatedly, ten times or more. The CDR3 region has the DNA TGTGCCAGCAGCTTAGTAATAGGGAGCGGAAACACCATATATTTT. Encoded protein: CASSLVIGSGNTIYF. This chain joins TRBV7-2 and TRBJ1-3, with no clear D. V was trimmed by 1 base and J by 4 bases, leaving 11 bases between them. This CDR3 is 15 amino acids long. Germline V lookup: CDR1 SGHTA, CDR2 FQGNSA.

In DNA form, the CDR3 reads TGTGCCAGCTCACCTGGGACGGTATACAATGAGCAGTTCTTC. Residues: CASSPGTVYNEQFF. The rearrangement uses TRBV18 and TRBJ2-1, with D perhaps given as TRBD1 or TRBD2 (5 bases each). Germline V gene lookup returns CDR1 KGHSH and CDR2 LQKENI. V lost 3 bases to trimming and J lost 4 bases, with 10 bases between them. The CDR3 covers 14 residues.

The chain employs TRBV7-8 and TRBJ2-3, with TRBD2 identical over 13 bases. Losses at the gene ends were 8 bases for V and 0 bases for J; bases not matched to a gene: 26. This CDR3 spans 23 amino acids. In germline, CDR1 is SGHVS, CDR2 FQNEAQ. CDR3 region: CASLGLGQGLTSGRETSTDTQYF. CDR3 DNA sequence: TGTGCCAGCCTCGGCCTTGGGCAGGGTCTTACTAGCGGGAGGGAAACTAGCACAGATACGCAGTATTTT.

The genes are TRBV5-1 and TRBJ2-1; D remains ambiguous. CDR1 and CDR2 (germline): SGHRS, YFSETQ. The CDR3 consists of 12 residues. V lost 4 bases and J 9 bases, leaving 11 bases between the germline ends. In DNA form, the CDR3 reads TGCGCCAGCAGCGGGCCCTTAGGTGAGCAGTTCTTC. Translation gives CASSGPLGEQFF.

This clonotype was recorded at least ten times. This chain uses TRBV5-1 with TRBJ1-3, with no clear D. The CDR3 consists of 14 residues. V lost 0 bases and J 3 bases, leaving 7 bases between the germline ends. Germline V gene data show CDR1 as SGHRS and CDR2 as YFSETQ. The CDR3 DNA reads as TGCGCCAGCAGCTTGGCCGGGTATGGAAACACCATATATTTT. This codes for CASSLAGYGNTIYF.

This clonotype was seen repeatedly, ten times or more. As DNA, the CDR3 is TGCGCCAGCAGCCAAGATCCAGCCGGGCGAACGCAGTATTTT. This encodes CASSQDPAGRTQYF. This rearrangement joins TRBV4-3 to TRBJ2-3; no firm D call. CDR1 is LGHNA, CDR2 YSLEER, per germline. Trimming took off 0 bases at V and 9 bases at J, with 13 bases between the two ends. This CDR3 has 14 amino acids.

The rearrangement joins TRBV14 to TRBJ2-1, with 12 bases matching TRBD1. Trimming cost V 9 bases and J 5 bases; bases outside gene matches: 8. The CDR3 sequence is 15 residues long. Germline CDR1 reads SGHDN; CDR2 reads FVKESK. DNA of the CDR3: TGTGCCAGTCGTGTCGGGGACAGGGGGCACAATGAGCAGTTCTTC. Translated: CASRVGDRGHNEQFF.

There are many counts of this clonotype. This may stem from a read error, because a much larger clone lies one nucleotide away. V and J are TRBV10-3 and TRBJ1-6, with D perhaps TRBD1 (5 bases). The CDR3 contains 14 residues. Looked up from germline, CDR1 is ENHRY and CDR2 is SYGVKD. The V and J ends lost 9 bases and 4 bases respectively, with 13 bases between them. Written as DNA, the CDR3 is TGTGCCATAGGGGACCGAGAATATAATTCACCCCTCCACTTT. It translates to CAIGDREYNSPLHF.

As concerns this clonotype: A much larger clone sits a single nucleotide away, making a read error possible. The chain uses TRBV7-2 and TRBJ2-1; D might be TRBD1 (5 bases). V lost 8 bases, J lost 5 bases, and 19 bases lay in between. The CDR3 has 15 amino acids. Germline loops: CDR1 SGHTA, CDR2 FQGNSA. CDR3 sequence reads: CASGPPPSRDNEQFF. The DNA of the CDR3 is TGTGCCAGCGGCCCCCCGCCCTCCAGGGACAATGAGCAGTTCTTC.

This clonotype was observed at least ten times. V and J are TRBV6-1 and TRBJ2-1; D gene uncertain. Germline V gene sequence: CDR1 MNHNS, CDR2 SASEGT. The CDR3 runs to 13 residues. V gave up 2 bases and J gave up 2 bases, with 4 bases separating them. The CDR3 DNA sequence: TGTGCCAGCAGTGAATCGACCTACAATGAGCAGTTCTTC. This translates into CASSESTYNEQFF.

The table lists this clonotype with many counts. The J gene is TRBJ2-1, the V gene TRBV27; 7 bases align to TRBD2. V gave up 3 bases and J gave up 9 bases; unmatched junction bases: 5. CDR3 size: 13 residues. In germline, CDR1 is MNHEY, CDR2 SMNVEV (reference sequence). In DNA form, the CDR3 reads TGTGCCAGCAGTTTCCCGGGGGGTTTTGAGCAGTTCTTC. As protein: CASSFPGGFEQFF.

This rearrangement joins TRBV14 to TRBJ2-1; D not certain. The CDR3 consists of 14 residues. CDR1 is SGHDN, CDR2 FVKESK, per germline. V was trimmed by 0 bases and J by 5 bases, leaving 8 bases between them. As DNA, the CDR3 is TGTGCCAGCAGCCAAGATTGGCCAGACAATGAGCAGTTCTTC. Translation gives CASSQDWPDNEQFF.

This clonotype was observed at least ten times. The J gene is TRBJ1-2, the V gene TRBV5-6; TRBD1 agrees at 8 bases. The V gene's germline CDR1 is SGHDT and CDR2 YYEEEE. V lost 4 bases, J lost 4 bases, and 9 bases stayed unmatched. This CDR3 region has 15 residues. CDR3 region: CASSLGQGRSYGYTF. The CDR3 coding sequence is TGTGCCAGCAGCCTAGGACAGGGTAGGAGCTATGGCTACACCTTC.

This clonotype was recorded at least ten times. The chain uses TRBV10-3 and TRBJ2-1; 8 nucleotides match TRBD1. The CDR3 runs to 12 residues. Germline V gene sequence: CDR1 ENHRY, CDR2 SYGVKD. J gave up 12 bases and V 6 bases, and 7 bases lay outside the gene matches. The CDR3 DNA reads TGTGCCATCAGGGAGGACAGGGCCGGGCAGTTCTTC. Protein: CAIREDRAGQFF.

V and J are TRBV20-1 and TRBJ1-2; no reliable D call. Germline V gives CDR1 DFQATT, CDR2 SNEGSKA (reference sequence). The CDR3 loop spans 14 amino acids. The V end was cut by 0 bases, the J end by 10 bases, with 18 bases between. The CDR3 DNA sequence: TGCAGTGCTAGAGATCGAGAGGGTTTAACTTTCTACACCTTC. This translates into CSARDREGLTFYTF.

The table lists this clonotype with many counts. This chain connects TRBV29-1 to TRBJ2-1; 10 bases agree with TRBD2. V lost 2 bases, J lost 1 base, and 8 bases stayed unmatched. Germline V CDR1 and CDR2: SQVTM, ANQGSEA. CDR3 length equals 17 residues. The CDR3 loop is CSVEKGPSGGSYNEQFF. The CDR3 nucleotides are TGCAGCGTTGAAAAAGGCCCTAGCGGGGGATCCTACAATGAGCAGTTCTTC.